The 28 T cell receptor beta chains reported below all come from one sample, sequenced in a study of blood T cells in healthy people across ages. Then a second PCR, running about 6 to 12 cycles, was carried out with a sample-barcoded 5' primer and a J-beta primer mix. Each CDR3 protein gets one entry after TCRdb re-called the 5' RACE reads with MiXCR. The sample yields roughly 1.5 million distinct CDR3 sequences, around 40% seen once. Sequenced sample: blood. These receptors originate from a woman between 18 and 30 years old in good health.

This clonotype was counted between two and nine times. The chain carries TRBV7-2 and TRBJ1-1; D not certain. This CDR3 comprises 15 residues. Germline V lookup: CDR1 SGHTA, CDR2 FQGNSA. Trimming took 1 base from V and 0 from J, leaving 9 bases between them. DNA for the CDR3: TGTGCCAGCAGCTTAGGGCCGGGTCTGAACACTGAAGCTTTCTTT. Its translation: CASSLGPGLNTEAFF.

This clonotype was seen a few times. The CDR3 DNA follows: TGCGCCAGCAGCCCCGGGACAAAATCCTACAATGAGCAGTTCTTC. Translating it yields CASSPGTKSYNEQFF. The V gene is TRBV5-1, the J gene TRBJ2-1; maybe TRBD1 (6 bases). The CDR3 extends over 15 amino acids. Germline-derived CDR1 and CDR2 are SGHRS and YFSETQ. V shed 4 bases and J shed 1 base, with 12 bases lying between them.

Details on this clonotype: This is likely a read error, given that the CDR3 carries no conserved phenylalanine or tryptophan at its end. The chain is built from TRBV12-3 or TRBV12-4 and TRBJ1-2; D is perhaps TRBD1 (5 bases). The CDR3 is 15 residues long. The germline V and J ends were trimmed by 5 bases and 7 bases, with 20 bases remaining between them. Here the CDR3 reads CASSPRTIINRGYTL. CDR3 sequence (DNA): TGTGCCAGCAGTCCTCGGACAATAATAAATCGTGGCTACACCCTC.

The chain uses TRBV21-1 and TRBJ2-4. TRBV21-1 is recorded as a pseudogene. The length of the CDR3 is 14 residues. The CDR3 region is CASSMGRAKNIQYF. Written as DNA, the CDR3 is TGTGCCAGCAGCATGGGCAGGGCCAAAAACATTCAGTACTTC.

This clonotype was detected a few times. The chain joins TRBV27 to TRBJ2-7, with D perhaps TRBD2 (6 bases). Germline-derived CDR1 and CDR2 are MNHEY and SMNVEV (reference sequence). The germline V and J ends were trimmed by 6 bases and 7 bases, with 16 bases remaining between them. The CDR3 runs 13 residues. The CDR3 DNA is TGTGCCAGCAGAAACGGGAGAGGGAGAGAGCAGTACTTC. It codes for CASRNGRGREQYF.

This clonotype has only a few counts. The gene calls are TRBV4-3 and TRBJ1-1; no reliable D call. The V end lost 3 bases, the J end lost 4 bases, and 12 bases lay between the germline ends. CDR3 size: 14 residues. In germline, CDR1 is LGHNA, CDR2 YSLEER. CDR3 coding DNA: TGCGCCAGCAGCCAGTCTGGATGGGGCACTGAAGCTTTCTTT. The encoded protein is CASSQSGWGTEAFF.

This clonotype was counted at least ten times. V is TRBV25-1 and J is TRBJ2-5, with D possibly called TRBD1 or TRBD2 (6 bases each). Germline V CDR1 and CDR2: MGHDK, SYGVNS. There are 14 residues in the CDR3. V dropped 6 bases and J dropped 4 bases, with 15 bases sitting between them. The CDR3 coding sequence is TGTGCCAGCAGCGAGGGGGACTCACGAGAGACCCAGTACTTC. Translating gives CASSEGDSRETQYF.

V and J are TRBV10-3 and TRBJ2-7; D gene ambiguous. CDR1 is ENHRY and CDR2 is SYGVKD in the germline V gene. V lost 0 bases and J 6 bases, leaving 9 bases between the germline ends. The CDR3 spans 13 residues. CDR3: CAISESSKGEQYF. The CDR3 DNA follows: TGTGCCATCAGTGAGTCGAGTAAGGGCGAGCAGTACTTC.

The table lists this clonotype with a few counts. The chain uses TRBV5-1 and TRBJ2-3; 7 bases match TRBD1. J was trimmed by 2 bases and V by 0 bases; bases with no gene match: 21. CDR3 length: 21 residues. Germline V CDR1 and CDR2: SGHRS, YFSETQ. The CDR3: CASSLERTGGGSHAYTDTQYF. The CDR3 coding sequence is TGCGCCAGCAGCTTGGAGCGGACAGGTGGAGGAAGTCACGCATACACAGATACGCAGTATTTT.

This clonotype was seen a handful of times. The chain recombines TRBV20-1 with TRBJ2-1; 10 bases are a match to TRBD2. V dropped 4 bases and J dropped 7; count of bases not matched to a gene: 13. The CDR3 consists of 16 residues. Germline lookup yields CDR1 DFQATT and CDR2 SNEGSKA (reference sequence). CDR3 in DNA: TGCAGTGCTAAGGTAGCGGGAGGCGCTGGTTGGAATGAGCAGTTCTTC. This codes for CSAKVAGGAGWNEQFF.

Details on this clonotype: This may stem from a read error, because a much larger clone lies one nucleotide away. V is TRBV6-6 and J is TRBJ1-2, with 8 positions matching TRBD1. The CDR3 has 13 residues. Germline V CDR1 and CDR2: MNHNY, SVGAGI (reference sequence). J lost 6 bases, V lost 4 bases, and 4 bases had no gene match. This CDR3 reads CASSFGQGHGYTF. CDR3 nucleotide sequence: TGTGCCAGCAGTTTCGGACAGGGCCATGGCTACACCTTC.

This clonotype was found a few times. The V call is TRBV7-9, the J call TRBJ2-5; D may correspond to TRBD1 or TRBD2 (5 bases each). The ends were cut back, 1 base at V and 3 bases at J, with 12 bases in the middle. Per the germline V gene, CDR1 is SEHNR and CDR2 is FQNEAQ (reference sequence). This CDR3 comprises 15 residues. The chain's CDR3 is CASSLVGDPKETQYF. The CDR3 region has the DNA TGTGCCAGCAGCTTAGTGGGGGACCCCAAAGAGACCCAGTACTTC. Full variable domain (outside the CDR3, taken from reference TRBV7-9 and TRBJ2-5): DTGVSQNPRHKITKRGQNVTFRCDPISEHNRLYWYRQTLGQGPEFLTYFQNEAQLEKSRLLSDRFSAERPKGSFSTLEIQRTEQGDSAMYLCASSLVGDPKETQYFGPGTRLLVL.

In its sample, this clonotype was seen a few times. The chain recombines TRBV20-1 with TRBJ1-5, with D possibly matching TRBD1 (5 bases). V was pared by 6 bases and J by 3 bases, with 12 bases between. The CDR3 contains 13 residues. The germline CDR1 and CDR2 sequences are DFQATT and SNEGSKA (reference sequence). The CDR3 spells CSAGTATNQPQHF. The CDR3 bases are TGCAGTGCCGGGACGGCGACCAATCAGCCCCAGCATTTT.

This clonotype was seen only once. This chain connects TRBV2 to TRBJ2-3; tentatively, D is TRBD1 (6 bases). Germline CDR1 and CDR2: SNHLY and FYNNEI. V was cut by 3 bases and J by 3 bases, with 13 bases left in between. The CDR3 contains 15 residues. CDR3 coding DNA: TGTGCCAGCAGTGAGTTGGGAACAGGGACAGATACGCAGTATTTT. Translating it yields CASSELGTGTDTQYF.

The chain is built from TRBV9 and TRBJ2-3, with D hard to call. V was cut by 3 bases and J by 2 bases, with 10 bases left in between. CDR3 length: 14 amino acids. Looked up from germline, CDR1 is SGDLS and CDR2 is YYNGEE. The CDR3, as DNA: TGTGCCAGCAGCGCGACCCGGGTCACAGATACGCAGTATTTT. Translating gives CASSATRVTDTQYF.

This chain links TRBV29-1 with TRBJ2-1; D ambiguous. In germline, CDR1 is SQVTM, CDR2 ANQGSEA. The length of the CDR3 is 12 residues. V lost 4 bases and J lost 9, with 13 bases in between. The CDR3 sequence: CSVGWSGIEQFF. The CDR3, as DNA: TGCAGCGTTGGTTGGTCTGGGATTGAGCAGTTCTTC.

This clonotype was found a few times. The chain links TRBV7-9 to TRBJ1-4; 9 positions agree with TRBD1. Germline trimming cut 6 bases from V and 0 bases from J; bases unmatched to any gene: 11. This CDR3 comprises 18 residues. Germline CDR1 reads SEHNR; CDR2 reads FQNEAQ (reference sequence). The CDR3 DNA sequence: TGTGCCAGCAGACCCGGGACAGGGCCAATTTCAACTAATGAAAAACTGTTTTTT. Protein: CASRPGTGPISTNEKLFF. Supplemented by reference TRBV7-9 and TRBJ1-4, the full variable domain reads DTGVSQNPRHKITKRGQNVTFRCDPISEHNRLYWYRQTLGQGPEFLTYFQNEAQLEKSRLLSDRFSAERPKGSFSTLEIQRTEQGDSAMYLCASRPGTGPISTNEKLFFGSGTQLSVL.

This clonotype was found once. The gene calls are TRBV11-1 and TRBJ2-4; D unresolved. The J call could be wrong; TRBJ2-7 is a better fit for the DNA end. The CDR3 covers 17 residues. Germline lookup yields CDR1 SGHAT and CDR2 FQDESV (reference sequence). CDR3 sequence: CASSLASITAHSYEQYF. The CDR3 nucleotides are TGTGCCAGCAGCTTAGCGAGTATAACCGCGCACTCCTACGAGCAGTACTTC.

This clonotype was counted a single time. This chain joins TRBV28 and TRBJ2-1, with 7 bases identical to TRBD2. This CDR3 comprises 13 residues. Looked up from germline, CDR1 is MDHEN and CDR2 is SYDVKM. Trimming cost V 6 bases and J 6 bases; bases outside gene matches: 5. The CDR3 DNA follows: TGTGCCAGCAGCCCGACTAGCCTCAATGAGCAGTTCTTC. Translation: CASSPTSLNEQFF.

The J gene is TRBJ2-7, the V gene TRBV9; D gene unclear. The J call could be wrong; TRBJ2-5 is a better fit for the DNA end. This CDR3 has 14 amino acids. Germline V lookup: CDR1 SGDLS, CDR2 YYNGEE. CDR3 coding DNA: TGTGCCAGCAGCGTAGATGTCAGTCCGGGGACCCAGTACTTC. Translated: CASSVDVSPGTQYF.

The chain is built from TRBV7-2 and TRBJ1-2; D unresolved. Germline V gene sequence: CDR1 SGHTA, CDR2 FQGNSA. Trimming stripped 5 bases from V and 4 bases from J, with 11 bases between. This CDR3 comprises 13 residues. DNA for the CDR3: TGTGCCAGCAGCCCGGCCCCGATCTATGGCTACACCTTC. This codes for CASSPAPIYGYTF.

This clonotype was seen more than once but under ten times. This chain links TRBV7-2 with TRBJ2-5; maybe TRBD1 (6 bases). Germline values: CDR1 SGHTA, CDR2 FQGNSA. The CDR3 contains 13 residues. V lost 2 bases to trimming and J lost 7 bases, with 11 bases between them. CDR3 protein: CASSLRLQGTQYF. CDR3 bases: TGTGCCAGCAGCTTAAGGTTACAGGGGACCCAGTACTTC.

The J gene is TRBJ1-2, the V gene TRBV20-1; no clear D. The CDR3 consists of 11 residues. Trimming removed 2 bases from V and 8 bases from J, with 9 bases in between. The V gene's germline CDR1 is DFQATT and CDR2 SNEGSKA (reference sequence). DNA for the CDR3: TGCAGTGCTAGAAGGGAAACGGGCTACACCTTC. Translated, it gives CSARRETGYTF.

The V call is TRBV20-1, the J call TRBJ1-2; 7 bases agree with TRBD1. V shed 6 bases, J shed 5 bases, and the junction held 24 bases outside the gene matches. CDR3 size: 18 residues. Germline CDR1 reads DFQATT; CDR2 reads SNEGSKA (reference sequence). In DNA, the CDR3 is TGCAGTGCATGTACGGACAGGTTCTCTAAAGGGCCGGGGTATGGCTACACCTTC. Translating gives CSACTDRFSKGPGYGYTF.

This clonotype has just a few counts. The chain carries TRBV10-3 and TRBJ2-7; D call uncertain. This CDR3 region has 12 residues. Germline V gives CDR1 ENHRY, CDR2 SYGVKD. Between the trimmed V and J ends, which lost 2 bases and 2 bases, there was a span of 4 bases. CDR3 bases: TGTGCCATCAGTGAGAGGGCCTACGAGCAGTACTTC. Its translation is CAISERAYEQYF.

This clonotype was seen ten or more times. The gene calls are TRBV10-2 and TRBJ1-4; D not resolved. Germline CDR1 WSHSY, CDR2 SAAADI. The CDR3 covers 13 residues. The V and J ends lost 6 bases and 8 bases respectively, with 13 bases between them. The CDR3 region has the DNA TGCGCCAGCAGGGAGAAGGGCGCCGAAAAACTGTTTTTT. Translated, it gives CASREKGAEKLFF.

This chain connects TRBV29-1 to TRBJ1-5, with unresolved D. Deletions cut 3 bases from V and 0 bases from J, with 15 bases between. The germline V gene encodes CDR1 SQVTM and CDR2 ANQGSEA. This CDR3 is built from 16 residues. The CDR3, as DNA: TGCAGCGTTGACGCGGAGGCCCGGAATAGCAATCAGCCCCAGCATTTT. Protein product: CSVDAEARNSNQPQHF.

The chain uses TRBV4-3 and TRBJ1-2; D gene unclear. This CDR3 is 16 amino acids long. Germline CDR1 LGHNA, CDR2 YSLEER. Trimming removed 0 bases at V and 2 bases at J, with 13 bases between. CDR3 coding DNA: TGCGCCAGCAGCCAAGATCTGGGCAGCCTAAACTATGGCTACACCTTC. Amino acids: CASSQDLGSLNYGYTF.